Presented here are 12 T cell receptor beta chains from one specimen sequenced in a study of shared clonotypes between healthy human individuals (dated by TCRdb to 2020 to 2021). Libraries were made using the immunoSEQ multiplex PCR assay. In TCRdb, the immuneACCESS table is reduced to in-frame sequences with V and J assigned. These tables do not hold every clone; where another copy was compared, an unresolved V gene accounts for under half, and the others remain unexplained. This sample is represented by roughly 1,500,000 clones; approximately 98.5% of them were singletons. 0.36% of the sample lies in the top ten. The specimen sequenced was naive CD4+ T cells sorted from blood. Per the publication, the cell subset or site label means: CD45RA+ positively selected. These receptor sequences come from a man aged 25-45 years in good health.

With respect to this clone: One end of the junction fails to match germline, which may point to a read error. The J gene is TRBJ1-1, the V gene TRBV6-5; 8 bases are shared with TRBD1. In germline, CDR1 is MNHEY, CDR2 SVGAGI. The CDR3 is made up of 13 amino acids. For the CDR3, the DNA is TGTGCCAGCAATTACCCAGGGGGCGTTGAAGCTTTCTTT. Protein sequence: CASNYPGGVEAFF.

This clone showed up just once. The chain carries TRBV27 and TRBJ2-2; perhaps D is TRBD1 or TRBD2 (5 bases each). Per the germline V gene, CDR1 is MNHEY and CDR2 is SMNVEV (reference sequence). V lost 10 bases to trimming and J lost 4 bases, with 22 bases between them. The CDR3 length is 16 residues. The CDR3 protein is CATHPGEQVPTGELFF. CDR3 nucleotide sequence: TGTGCCACCCACCCCGGGGAACAGGTTCCCACCGGGGAGCTGTTTTTT.

The chain joins TRBV7-9 to TRBJ2-7; a possible D gene is TRBD2 (5 bases). CDR3 length: 14 amino acids. V was cut by 5 bases and J by 3 bases, with 14 bases left in between. From germline, CDR1 is SEHNR and CDR2 FQNEAQ (reference sequence). In DNA, the CDR3 is TGTGCCAGCAGCCAGAACCTAGCTTACTACGAGCAGTACTTC. Translation gives CASSQNLAYYEQYF. Complete variable domain (other parts from reference TRBV7-9 and TRBJ2-7): DTGVSQNPRHKITKRGQNVTFRCDPISEHNRLYWYRQTLGQGPEFLTYFQNEAQLEKSRLLSDRFSAERPKGSFSTLEIQRTEQGDSAMYLCASSQNLAYYEQYFGPGTRLTVT.

The V gene is TRBV5-4, the J gene TRBJ2-5, with TRBD2 matching over 8 bases. The CDR3 contains 13 residues. J was trimmed by 5 bases and V by 2 bases; bases with no gene match: 2. The V gene's germline CDR1 is SGHNT and CDR2 YYREEE (reference sequence). CDR3 protein: CASSFGGEETQYF. In DNA, the CDR3 is TGTGCCAGCAGCTTCGGGGGGGAGGAGACCCAGTACTTC.

This sequence joins TRBV10-2 and TRBJ2-2; TRBD1 matches at 8 bases. The germline V gene encodes CDR1 WSHSY and CDR2 SAAADI. With V trimmed by 7 bases and J by 7 bases, 14 bases remained unmatched. CDR3 length: 16 residues. The CDR3 DNA follows: TGCGCCAGCACCCAGGACAGGGTTATGAGTTTCGGGGAGCTGTTTTTT. It codes for CASTQDRVMSFGELFF.

The table lists this clone with a count of one. The chain uses TRBV5-1 and TRBJ2-1; 10 positions match TRBD2. Germline assignment: CDR1 SGHRS and CDR2 YFSETQ. Unmatched junction bases numbered 8, after V lost 1 base and J lost 7 bases. The CDR3 totals 16 residues. As DNA, the CDR3 is TGCGCCAGCAGCTTGCGTCCCCTAGCGGGAGAGAATGAGCAGTTCTTC. This codes for CASSLRPLAGENEQFF.

The gene calls are TRBV6-4 and TRBJ2-3, with 8 bases fitting TRBD2. Germline-derived CDR1 and CDR2 are MRHNA and SNTAGT. The CDR3 extends over 16 amino acids. Unmatched junction bases numbered 6, after V lost 4 bases and J lost 0 bases. The CDR3 DNA reads TGTGCCAGCAGTGCCACTAGCGGAACTAGCACAGATACGCAGTATTTT. Its protein is CASSATSGTSTDTQYF.

This chain links TRBV7-2 with TRBJ2-7; 8 nucleotides match TRBD2. J gave up 2 bases and V 4 bases, and 7 bases lay outside the gene matches. This CDR3 contains 15 residues. Germline V gives CDR1 SGHTA, CDR2 FQGNSA. The CDR3 DNA reads TGTGCCAGCAGCTCCCCCCGAGCGGGAGCCTACGAGCAGTACTTC. It yields the protein CASSSPRAGAYEQYF.

The chain employs TRBV7-2 and TRBJ2-7; D uncertain. Trimming stripped 1 base from V and 9 bases from J, with 16 bases between. The CDR3 is 14 residues long. Germline CDR1 SGHTA, CDR2 FQGNSA. CDR3 sequence reads: CASSLGRLGSVQYF. CDR3 in DNA: TGTGCCAGCAGCTTAGGGCGACTGGGGTCTGTGCAGTACTTC.

The J gene is TRBJ1-1, the V gene TRBV7-9, with D uncertain. The CDR3 totals 17 residues. Trimming removed 1 base from V and 0 bases from J, with 15 bases in between. Germline V lookup: CDR1 SEHNR, CDR2 FQNEAQ (reference sequence). The CDR3 coding sequence is TGTGCCAGCAGCTTAGGGGCAGCCGCGATGGTGAACACTGAAGCTTTCTTT. Translated: CASSLGAAAMVNTEAFF. The full variable domain, with the rest looked up from reference TRBV7-9 and TRBJ1-1, is DTGVSQNPRHKITKRGQNVTFRCDPISEHNRLYWYRQTLGQGPEFLTYFQNEAQLEKSRLLSDRFSAERPKGSFSTLEIQRTEQGDSAMYLCASSLGAAAMVNTEAFFGQGTRLTVV.

The chain couples TRBV7-3 to TRBJ1-1; TRBD1 might be the D (5 bases). V lost 3 bases and J lost 4, with 9 bases in between. The CDR3 totals 13 residues. Germline loops: CDR1 SGHTA, CDR2 FQGTGA. Here the CDR3 reads CASSFGGTTEAFF. The CDR3 coding sequence is TGTGCCAGCAGCTTCGGGGGAACCACTGAAGCTTTCTTT.

The chain carries TRBV5-1 and TRBJ2-6, with unresolved D. V was clipped by 4 bases and J by 0 bases, with 8 bases between them. Germline values: CDR1 SGHRS, CDR2 YFSETQ. The CDR3 spans 15 residues. This chain's CDR3 is CASSPGPSGANVLTF. CDR3 nucleotides: TGCGCCAGCAGCCCCGGCCCCTCTGGGGCCAACGTCCTGACTTTC.